The 21 T cell receptor beta chains reported below all come from one sample, sequenced in a study of T-cell memory formation after mild COVID-19. TCRdb analysed the 5' RACE reads with MiXCR anew, one entry per CDR3 protein. The top ten clones hold around 9% of a sample with around 450,000 distinct CDR3 sequences, more than 20% of them seen once. The sequenced sample was PBMCs or a T cell subset sorted from them (not recorded which). The receptors shown here come from an adult woman who had mild COVID-19 (a few samples of this study predate the infection). Cell type and time point are not known.

This sequence joins TRBV6-1 and TRBJ1-5, with 8 bases fitting TRBD1. The CDR3 is 14 amino acids. J gave up 6 bases and V 4 bases, and 5 bases lay outside the gene matches. Germline CDR1 reads MNHNS; CDR2 reads SASEGT. CDR3 region: CASSARTGSQPQHF. The CDR3 bases are TGTGCCAGCAGTGCCCGGACAGGGAGTCAGCCCCAGCATTTT.

The V gene is TRBV2, the J gene TRBJ2-3; D is uncertain. Germline V gene lookup returns CDR1 SNHLY and CDR2 FYNNEI. This CDR3 is built from 14 residues. V dropped 2 bases and J dropped 6 bases, with 12 bases sitting between them. Here the CDR3 reads CASSENPDLDTQYF. The CDR3 DNA sequence: TGTGCCAGCAGTGAAAACCCGGACCTTGATACGCAGTATTTT.

The V and J genes are TRBV20-1 and TRBJ1-5, with 7 positions matching TRBD1. V dropped 2 bases and J dropped 4; count of bases not matched to a gene: 8. Germline V gene sequence: CDR1 DFQATT, CDR2 SNEGSKA (reference sequence). There are 15 residues in the CDR3. The CDR3 region is CSARMGTASNQPQHF. The CDR3, as DNA: TGCAGTGCTAGAATGGGGACAGCCTCAAATCAGCCCCAGCATTTT.

The chain employs TRBV4-2 and TRBJ2-1; TRBD1 aligns across 9 bases. J gave up 3 bases and V 2 bases, and 8 bases lay outside the gene matches. Germline assignment: CDR1 LGHNA and CDR2 YNFKEQ. The CDR3 spans 17 residues. The CDR3 sequence: CASSQKGDRDHYNEQFF. The CDR3 DNA is TGTGCCAGCAGCCAAAAGGGGGACAGGGACCACTACAATGAGCAGTTCTTC.

This clonotype was seen repeatedly, ten times or more. This chain uses TRBV12-3 or TRBV12-4 with TRBJ2-1; D is unclear. This CDR3 spans 15 amino acids. With 6 bases removed from V and 0 bases from J, the gap between germline ends came to 12 bases. The chain's CDR3 is CASSKAGGSYNEQFF. DNA for the CDR3: TGTGCCAGCAGCAAAGCCGGTGGCTCCTACAATGAGCAGTTCTTC.

The chain uses TRBV7-2 and TRBJ2-7; weak D call: TRBD1 (5 bases). V lost 5 bases, J lost 0 bases, and 14 bases lay in between. Germline CDR1 is SGHTA and CDR2 is FQGNSA. This CDR3 region has 15 residues. CDR3 protein: CASSLGHADSYEQYF. DNA of the CDR3: TGTGCCAGCAGCCTGGGGCACGCCGACTCCTACGAGCAGTACTTC.

In its sample, this clonotype was seen a few times. The chain carries TRBV24-1 and TRBJ1-5, with D hard to call. The CDR3 loop spans 12 amino acids. From germline, CDR1 is KGHDR and CDR2 SFDVKD. Trimming shortened V by 9 bases and J by 4 bases, and 9 bases separated the two germline ends. The CDR3 bases are TGTGCCACCTCGGACGTGAATCAGCCCCAGCATTTT. This encodes CATSDVNQPQHF.

This clonotype occurred many times. This chain uses TRBV7-9 with TRBJ1-2; 7 bases align to TRBD1. Germline V gives CDR1 SEHNR, CDR2 FQNEAQ (reference sequence). The J segment lost 2 bases and the V segment lost 6 bases, leaving 3 bases of the junction unmatched. This CDR3 is built from 13 residues. The CDR3 sequence is CASSSTGNYGYTF. CDR3 DNA: TGTGCCAGCAGTTCGACAGGGAACTATGGCTACACCTTC.

This chain uses TRBV6-5 with TRBJ2-7; unclear D gene. Germline V gene data show CDR1 as MNHEY and CDR2 as SVGAGI. Between the trimmed V and J ends, which lost 7 bases and 3 bases, there was a span of 10 bases. The CDR3 runs 12 residues. DNA of the CDR3: TGTGCCAGCATGGATACCTTCTACGAGCAGTACTTC. It translates to CASMDTFYEQYF.

This clonotype was found a few times. The chain couples TRBV12-3 or TRBV12-4 to TRBJ1-1; no definite D call. There are 12 residues in the CDR3. Trimming cost V 5 bases and J 7 bases, with 11 bases left between them. CDR3 sequence: CASSRTQLEAFF. CDR3 nucleotide sequence: TGTGCCAGCAGTCGTACTCAGCTTGAAGCTTTCTTT.

V is TRBV7-9 and J is TRBJ2-1, with TRBD2 identical over 10 bases. J lost 6 bases, V lost 5 bases, and 10 bases had no gene match. CDR1 SEHNR and CDR2 FQNEAQ come from the germline V gene (reference sequence). CDR3 length equals 16 residues. CDR3 residues: CASSPATSGTGNEQFF. CDR3 nucleotides: TGTGCCAGCAGCCCAGCTACTAGCGGGACGGGCAATGAGCAGTTCTTC.

The chain is built from TRBV19 and TRBJ2-2; D is unresolved. CDR3 length: 11 residues. V was trimmed by 3 bases and J by 6 bases, leaving 2 bases between them. Germline CDR1 LNHDA, CDR2 SQIVND (reference sequence). The CDR3 loop reads CASSMSGELFF. For the CDR3, the DNA is TGTGCCAGTAGTATGTCCGGGGAGCTGTTTTTT.

The V gene is TRBV6-5, the J gene TRBJ2-4; 7 bases fit TRBD2. This CDR3 has 15 residues. After removal of 2 bases from V and 5 bases from J, the junction contained 6 bases not matched to a gene. The germline V gene has CDR1 MNHEY and CDR2 SVGAGI. CDR3 sequence (DNA): TGTGCCAGCAGTTACGCTGGGGGGAGGGAAAACATTCAGTACTTC. It yields the protein CASSYAGGRENIQYF.

The rearrangement joins TRBV5-5 to TRBJ2-5; D is uncertain. This CDR3 has 14 residues. Trimming left V 2 bases short and J 2 bases short, with 10 bases between. Per germline, CDR1 SGHKS and CDR2 YYEKEE (reference sequence). CDR3: CASSFFGQQETQYF. The CDR3 bases are TGTGCCAGCAGCTTTTTCGGGCAGCAAGAGACCCAGTACTTC.

The chain employs TRBV5-4 and TRBJ1-1; TRBD1 might be the D (5 bases). V was clipped by 0 bases and J by 1 base, with 16 bases between them. This CDR3 has 17 residues. Germline CDR1 reads SGHNT; CDR2 reads YYREEE (reference sequence). The CDR3 sequence is CASSLGLRVQANTEAFF. DNA for the CDR3: TGTGCCAGCAGCTTGGGTCTCCGAGTACAGGCGAACACTGAAGCTTTCTTT.

The V call is TRBV6-1, the J call TRBJ2-3; 7 bases line up with TRBD2. Germline lookup yields CDR1 MNHNS and CDR2 SASEGT. Trimming cost V 2 bases and J 4 bases; bases outside gene matches: 12. The CDR3 length is 17 residues. The CDR3 here is CASSESRWAGDPDTQYF. In DNA form, the CDR3 reads TGTGCCAGCAGTGAATCGCGCTGGGCGGGAGATCCAGATACGCAGTATTTT.

This clonotype was seen repeatedly, ten times or more. The rearrangement links TRBV12-3 or TRBV12-4 to TRBJ1-2; 8 bases match TRBD1. After removal of 3 bases from V and 4 bases from J, the junction contained 4 bases not matched to a gene. The CDR3 sequence is 14 residues long. The CDR3 sequence: CASSLAGTGYGYTF. CDR3 nucleotide sequence: TGTGCCAGCAGTTTGGCCGGGACAGGCTATGGCTACACCTTC.

In DNA, the CDR3 is TGCGCCAGCAGCTTAACTCAGAGCACCTATGGCTACACCTTC. This gives the protein CASSLTQSTYGYTF. The chain recombines TRBV5-1 with TRBJ1-2, with D hard to call. V lost 2 bases and J lost 4, with 12 bases in between. The CDR3 has 14 residues. CDR1 is SGHRS, CDR2 YFSETQ, per germline. Complete variable domain (other parts from reference TRBV5-1 and TRBJ1-2): KAGVTQTPRYLIKTRGQQVTLSCSPISGHRSVSWYQQTPGQGLQFLFEYFSETQRNKGNFPGRFSGRQFSNSRSEMNVSTLELGDSALYLCASSLTQSTYGYTFGSGTRLTVV.

V is TRBV3-1 and J is TRBJ1-6; no clear D. The ends were cut back, 1 base at V and 10 bases at J, with 5 bases in the middle. This CDR3 has 12 residues. Per germline, CDR1 LGHDT and CDR2 YNNKEL (reference sequence). The CDR3 here is CASSQGHSPLHF. CDR3 DNA: TGTGCCAGCAGCCAAGGTCACTCACCCCTCCACTTT.

The chain combines TRBV6-5 with TRBJ2-3, with 8 bases lining up with TRBD2. The junction had 5 bases not matched to a gene; V was cut back by 6 bases and J by 3 bases. The CDR3 has 14 residues. CDR1 and CDR2 (germline): MNHEY, SVGAGI. The CDR3 sequence is CASRGAGGTDTQYF. CDR3 sequence (DNA): TGTGCCAGCAGGGGTGCGGGAGGTACAGATACGCAGTATTTT.

This sequence joins TRBV28 and TRBJ2-2; 10 bases match TRBD2. The J segment lost 0 bases and the V segment lost 3 bases, leaving 7 bases of the junction unmatched. Per germline, CDR1 MDHEN and CDR2 SYDVKM. This CDR3 contains 18 residues. For the CDR3, the DNA is TGTGCCAGCAGTTTGAGTCTAGCGGGGGCCTCGAACACCGGGGAGCTGTTTTTT. This gives the protein CASSLSLAGASNTGELFF.